Reported below is one TCR beta chain. This specimen comes from a study of blood T cell repertoires in COVID-19. The CDR3 is made up of 12 amino acids. Trimming stripped 4 bases from V and 9 bases from J, with 11 bases between. CDR1 is SNHLY, CDR2 FYNNEI, per germline. Clones were sequenced by immunoSEQ multiplex PCR, and TCRdb holds only the in-frame ones, with some missing. The sample has some 170,000 clones, just under 90% seen once; the top ten hold 9.5% to 15%. The chain carries TRBV2 and TRBJ2-3; D may be TRBD2 (5 bases). Sequencing was performed on peripheral blood. The clonotype was recovered from a woman in her sixties or seventies with COVID-19, enrolled during active disease. In nucleotides, the CDR3 is TGTGCCAGCAGTGTGGACTTGGGGACGCAGTATTTT. Its translation: CASSVDLGTQYF.